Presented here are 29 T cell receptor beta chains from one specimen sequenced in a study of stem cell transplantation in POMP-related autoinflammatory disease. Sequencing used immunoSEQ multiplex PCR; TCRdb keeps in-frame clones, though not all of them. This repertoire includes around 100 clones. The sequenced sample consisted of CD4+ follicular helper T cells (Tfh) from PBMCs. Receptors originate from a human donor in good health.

CDR3 protein: CASSLEGRYNGYTF. Written as DNA, the CDR3 is TGTGCCAGCAGCTTGGAGGGGCGGTATAATGGCTACACCTTC. The V call is TRBV5-4, the J call TRBJ1-2; a possible D gene is TRBD1 (5 bases). The CDR3 sequence is 14 residues long. CDR1 is SGHNT and CDR2 is YYREEE in the germline V gene (reference sequence). V lost 0 bases, J lost 6 bases, and 12 bases lay in between.

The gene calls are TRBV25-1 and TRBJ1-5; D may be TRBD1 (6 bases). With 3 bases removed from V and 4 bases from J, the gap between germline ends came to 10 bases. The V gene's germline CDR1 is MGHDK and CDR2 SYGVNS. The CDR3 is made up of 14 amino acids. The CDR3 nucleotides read TGTGCCAGCAGTGACAAGGGGGGAAATCAGCCCCAGCATTTT. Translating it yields CASSDKGGNQPQHF.

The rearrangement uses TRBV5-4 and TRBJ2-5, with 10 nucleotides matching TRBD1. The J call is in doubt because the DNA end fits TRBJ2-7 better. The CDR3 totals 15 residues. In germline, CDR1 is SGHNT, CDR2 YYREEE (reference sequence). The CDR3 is CASSRPGTGAYEQYF. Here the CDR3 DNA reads TGTGCCAGCAGCCGCCCCGGGACAGGGGCCTACGAGCAGTACTTC.

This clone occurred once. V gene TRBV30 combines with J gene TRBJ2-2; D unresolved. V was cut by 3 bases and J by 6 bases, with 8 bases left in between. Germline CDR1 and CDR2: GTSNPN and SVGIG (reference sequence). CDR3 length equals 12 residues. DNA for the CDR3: TGTGCCTGGAGCCTGTCTGCCGGGGAGCTGTTTTTT. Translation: CAWSLSAGELFF. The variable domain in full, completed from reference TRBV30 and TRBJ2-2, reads SQTIHQWPATLVQPVGSPLSLECTVEGTSNPNLYWYRQAAGRGLQLLFYSVGIGQISSEVPQNLSASRPQDRQFILSSKKLLLSDSGFYLCAWSLSAGELFFGEGSRLTVL.

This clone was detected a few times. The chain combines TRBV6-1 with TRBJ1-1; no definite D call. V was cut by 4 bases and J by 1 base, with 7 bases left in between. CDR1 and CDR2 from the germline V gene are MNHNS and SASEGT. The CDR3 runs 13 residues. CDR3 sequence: CASSVNENTEAFF. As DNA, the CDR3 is TGTGCCAGCAGTGTTAATGAGAACACTGAAGCTTTCTTT.

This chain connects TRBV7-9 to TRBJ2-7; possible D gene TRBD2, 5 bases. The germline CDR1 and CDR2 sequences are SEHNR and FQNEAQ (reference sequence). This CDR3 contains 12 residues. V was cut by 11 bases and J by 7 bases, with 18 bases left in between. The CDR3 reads CAGSMEVGEQYF. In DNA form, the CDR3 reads TGTGCCGGTTCTATGGAGGTCGGGGAGCAGTACTTC.

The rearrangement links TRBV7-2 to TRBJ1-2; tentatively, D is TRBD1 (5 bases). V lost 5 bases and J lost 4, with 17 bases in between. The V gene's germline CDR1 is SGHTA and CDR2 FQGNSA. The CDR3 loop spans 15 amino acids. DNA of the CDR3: TGTGCCAGCAGCCCCAGGACAAATCCGTTCTATGGCTACACCTTC. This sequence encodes CASSPRTNPFYGYTF. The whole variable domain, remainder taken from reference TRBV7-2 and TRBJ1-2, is GAGVSQSPSNKVTEKGKDVELRCDPISGHTALYWYRQSLGQGLEFLIYFQGNSAPDKSGLPSDRFSAERTGGSVSTLTIQRTQQEDSAVYLCASSPRTNPFYGYTFGSGTRLTVV.

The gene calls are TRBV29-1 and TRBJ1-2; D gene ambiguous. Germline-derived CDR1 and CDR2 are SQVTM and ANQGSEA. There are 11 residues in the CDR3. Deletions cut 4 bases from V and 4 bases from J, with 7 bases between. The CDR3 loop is CSVAAVYGYTF. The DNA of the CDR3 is TGCAGCGTTGCCGCAGTCTATGGCTACACCTTC.

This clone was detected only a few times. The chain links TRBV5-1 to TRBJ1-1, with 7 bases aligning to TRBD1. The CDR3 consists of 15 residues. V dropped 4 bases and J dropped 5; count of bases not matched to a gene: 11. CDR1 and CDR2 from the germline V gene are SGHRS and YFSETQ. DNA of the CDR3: TGCGCCAGCAGCCTGACTACAGGGGAAGAGACTGAAGCTTTCTTT. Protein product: CASSLTTGEETEAFF.

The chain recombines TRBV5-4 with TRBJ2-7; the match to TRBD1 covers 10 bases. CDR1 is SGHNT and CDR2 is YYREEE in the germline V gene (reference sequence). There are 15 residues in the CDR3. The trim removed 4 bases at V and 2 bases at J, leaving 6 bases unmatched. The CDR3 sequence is CASSRPGTGAYEQYF. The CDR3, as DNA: TGTGCCAGCAGCCGCCCCGGGACAGGGGCCTACGAGCAGTACTTC.

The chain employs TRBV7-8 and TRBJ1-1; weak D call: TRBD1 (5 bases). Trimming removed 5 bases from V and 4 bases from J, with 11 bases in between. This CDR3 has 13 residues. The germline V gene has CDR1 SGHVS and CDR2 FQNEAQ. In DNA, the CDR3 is TGTGCCAGCAGCACAGGAGGTGGCACTGAAGCTTTCTTT. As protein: CASSTGGGTEAFF.

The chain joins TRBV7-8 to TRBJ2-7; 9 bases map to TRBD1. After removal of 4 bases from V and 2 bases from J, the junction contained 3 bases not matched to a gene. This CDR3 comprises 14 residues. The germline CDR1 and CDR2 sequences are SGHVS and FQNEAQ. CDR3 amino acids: CASSSRQGAYEQYF. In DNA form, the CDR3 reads TGTGCCAGCAGCTCCAGACAGGGGGCCTACGAGCAGTACTTC.

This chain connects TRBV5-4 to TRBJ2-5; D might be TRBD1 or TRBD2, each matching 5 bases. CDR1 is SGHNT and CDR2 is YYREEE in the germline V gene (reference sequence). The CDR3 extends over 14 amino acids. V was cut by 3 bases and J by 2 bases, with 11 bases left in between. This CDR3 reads CASSSRDGQETQYF. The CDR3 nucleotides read TGTGCCAGCAGCTCTCGGGACGGACAAGAGACCCAGTACTTC. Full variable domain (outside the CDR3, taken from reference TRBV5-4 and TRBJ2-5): ETGVTQSPTHLIKTRGQQVTLRCSSQSGHNTVSWYQQALGQGPQFIFQYYREEENGRGNFPPRFSGLQFPNYSSELNVNALELDDSALYLCASSSRDGQETQYFGPGTRLLVL.

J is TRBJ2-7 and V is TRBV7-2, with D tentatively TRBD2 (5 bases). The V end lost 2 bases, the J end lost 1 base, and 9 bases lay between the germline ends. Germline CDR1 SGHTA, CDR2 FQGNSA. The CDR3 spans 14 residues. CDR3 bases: TGTGCCAGCAGCTTAATCCGGGATTCCTACGAGCAGTACTTC. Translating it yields CASSLIRDSYEQYF.

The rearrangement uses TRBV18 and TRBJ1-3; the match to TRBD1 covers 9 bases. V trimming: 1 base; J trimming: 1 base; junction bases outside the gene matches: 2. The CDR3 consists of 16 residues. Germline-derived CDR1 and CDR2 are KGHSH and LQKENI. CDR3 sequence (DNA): TGTGCCAGCTCACCACAGGGACAGGGTTCTGGAAACACCATATATTTT. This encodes CASSPQGQGSGNTIYF.

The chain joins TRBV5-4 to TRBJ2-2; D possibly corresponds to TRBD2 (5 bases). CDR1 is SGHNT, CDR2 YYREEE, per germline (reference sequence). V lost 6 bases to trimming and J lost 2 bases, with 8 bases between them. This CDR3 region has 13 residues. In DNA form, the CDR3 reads TGTGCCAGCAAACGGGAAAACACCGGGGAGCTGTTTTTT. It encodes CASKRENTGELFF. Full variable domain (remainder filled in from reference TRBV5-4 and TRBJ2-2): ETGVTQSPTHLIKTRGQQVTLRCSSQSGHNTVSWYQQALGQGPQFIFQYYREEENGRGNFPPRFSGLQFPNYSSELNVNALELDDSALYLCASKRENTGELFFGEGSRLTVL.

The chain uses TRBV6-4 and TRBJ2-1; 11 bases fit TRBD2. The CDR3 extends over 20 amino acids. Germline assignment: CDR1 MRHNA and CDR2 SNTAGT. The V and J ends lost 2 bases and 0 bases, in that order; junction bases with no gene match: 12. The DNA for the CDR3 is TGTGCCAGCAGTGACCATGATTTTAGCGGGGGGGCCTCCTCCTACAATGAGCAGTTCTTC. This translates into CASSDHDFSGGASSYNEQFF.

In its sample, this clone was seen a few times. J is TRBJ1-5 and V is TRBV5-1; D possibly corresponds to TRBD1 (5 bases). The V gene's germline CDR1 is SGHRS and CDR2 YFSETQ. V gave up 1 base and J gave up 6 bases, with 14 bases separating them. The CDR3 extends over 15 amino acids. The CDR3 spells CASSLWSGSGQPQHF. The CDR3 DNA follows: TGCGCCAGCAGCTTGTGGTCAGGGTCGGGTCAGCCCCAGCATTTT.

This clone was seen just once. CDR3 nucleotides: TGTGCCAGCAGAAGAGGGACAGGTTTATCAGGAGAACCCCAGCATTTT. It yields the protein CASRRGTGLSGEPQHF. The genes are TRBV5-5 and TRBJ1-5; 8 bases are a match to TRBD1. Looked up from germline, CDR1 is SGHKS and CDR2 is YYEKEE (reference sequence). V dropped 5 bases and J dropped 10; count of bases not matched to a gene: 17. This CDR3 comprises 16 residues.

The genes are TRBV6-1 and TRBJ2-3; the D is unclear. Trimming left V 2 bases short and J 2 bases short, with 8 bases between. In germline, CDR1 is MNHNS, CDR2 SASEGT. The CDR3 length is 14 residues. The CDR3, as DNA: TGTGCCAGCAGTGAACTGAGTACCACAGATACGCAGTATTTT. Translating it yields CASSELSTTDTQYF.

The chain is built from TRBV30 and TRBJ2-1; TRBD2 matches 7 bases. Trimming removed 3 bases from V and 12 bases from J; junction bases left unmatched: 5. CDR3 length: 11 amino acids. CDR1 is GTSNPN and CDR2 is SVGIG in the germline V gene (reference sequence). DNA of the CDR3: TGTGCCTGGAGAAGCGGGATTTCGCAGTTCTTC. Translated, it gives CAWRSGISQFF.

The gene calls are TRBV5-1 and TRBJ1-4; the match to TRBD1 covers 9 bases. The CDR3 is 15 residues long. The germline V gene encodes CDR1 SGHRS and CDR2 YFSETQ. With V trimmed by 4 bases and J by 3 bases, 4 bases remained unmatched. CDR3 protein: CASSTGGAANEKLFF. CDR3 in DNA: TGCGCCAGCAGCACAGGGGGCGCGGCTAATGAAAAACTGTTTTTT.

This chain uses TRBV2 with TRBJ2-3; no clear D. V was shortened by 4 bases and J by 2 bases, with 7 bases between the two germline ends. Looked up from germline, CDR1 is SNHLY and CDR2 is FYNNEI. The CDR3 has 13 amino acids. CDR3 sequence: CASSGPFTDTQYF. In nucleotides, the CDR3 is TGTGCCAGCAGTGGACCTTTCACAGATACGCAGTATTTT.

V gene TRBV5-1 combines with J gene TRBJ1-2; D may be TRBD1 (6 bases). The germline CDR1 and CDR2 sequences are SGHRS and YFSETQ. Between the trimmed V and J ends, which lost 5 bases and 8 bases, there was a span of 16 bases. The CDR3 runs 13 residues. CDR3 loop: CASRPTGPGGYTF. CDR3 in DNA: TGCGCCAGCAGGCCTACAGGGCCAGGGGGCTACACCTTC.

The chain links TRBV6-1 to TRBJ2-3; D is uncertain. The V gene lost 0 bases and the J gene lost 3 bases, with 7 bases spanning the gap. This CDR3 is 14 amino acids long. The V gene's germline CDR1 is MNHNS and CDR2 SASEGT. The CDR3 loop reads CASSEARVTDTQYF. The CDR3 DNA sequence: TGTGCCAGCAGTGAAGCACGGGTGACAGATACGCAGTATTTT.

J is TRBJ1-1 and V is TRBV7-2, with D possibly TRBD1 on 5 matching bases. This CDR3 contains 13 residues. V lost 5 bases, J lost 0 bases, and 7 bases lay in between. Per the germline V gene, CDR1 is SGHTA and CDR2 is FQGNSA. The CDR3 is CASSRGLNTEAFF. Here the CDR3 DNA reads TGTGCCAGCAGCAGGGGACTGAACACTGAAGCTTTCTTT.

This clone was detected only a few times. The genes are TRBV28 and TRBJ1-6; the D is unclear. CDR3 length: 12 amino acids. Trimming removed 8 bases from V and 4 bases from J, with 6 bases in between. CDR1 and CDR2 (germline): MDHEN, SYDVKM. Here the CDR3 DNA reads TGTGCCAGCCGGGATTATAATTCACCCCTCCACTTT. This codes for CASRDYNSPLHF.

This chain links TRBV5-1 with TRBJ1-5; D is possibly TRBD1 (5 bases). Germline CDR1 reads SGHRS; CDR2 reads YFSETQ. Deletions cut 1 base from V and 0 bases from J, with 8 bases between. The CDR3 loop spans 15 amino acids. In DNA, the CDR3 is TGCGCCAGCAGCTTGACAGGCGATAGCAATCAGCCCCAGCATTTT. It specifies CASSLTGDSNQPQHF.

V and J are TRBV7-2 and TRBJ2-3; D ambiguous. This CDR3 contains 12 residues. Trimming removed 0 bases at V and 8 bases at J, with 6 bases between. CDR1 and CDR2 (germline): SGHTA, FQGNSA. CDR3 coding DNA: TGTGCCAGCAGCTTAGCGGTGGGTACGCAGTATTTT. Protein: CASSLAVGTQYF.